The TCR beta chain under discussion was sequenced for a study of shared clonotypes between healthy human individuals (dated by TCRdb to 2020 to 2021). As for the study more broadly: The cohort included a few men and two women between 18 and 49 years of age. For each donor, CD4 naive and CD4 memory were each given three plates, CD8 naive was given two plates, and CD8 memory was given one plate. The study deeply sequenced blood TCR repertoires of about 5 healthy adults to estimate repertoire size and the extent of clonotype sharing between individuals. To increase sequencing depth and limit assay-specific biases, different laboratories used diverse techniques to prepare libraries and sequence TCR repertoires. Per donor, leukapheresis produced somewhere between about 0.85 and 8.9 billion PBMCs. Study-wide findings and limitations: Roughly 5% of naive CD4, 3% to 3.5% of naive CD8, approximately 2% of memory CD4, and more than 0.35% of memory CD8 clonotypes were shared across a handful of donors. Only blood was sampled, and tissue TCR repertoires likely differ from those in blood. Larger estimated clonotype richness was generally found for naive subsets than for memory subsets. Clonotypes shared by all four sorted-subset donors showed higher generation probabilities than non-shared clonotypes. Because the study included only a small number of donors, the genetic and exposure-history diversity represented was limited. Based on pairwise subsampling, the degree of clonotype sharing among donors was expected to be affected by sequencing depth. Rarefaction of sorted-subset datasets indicated incomplete sequencing despite the large sequencing depth.

The donors were healthy, HIV-negative adults with no recently reported acute infections or vaccinations. All donors were Caucasian adults living in Nashville, Tennessee, USA. CD4+ T cells were enriched by magnetic negative selection, after which naive cells were positively selected on CD45RA and the negative fraction was taken as the memory subset. After blood collection by leukapheresis, PBMCs were isolated using Ficoll-Histopaque density gradient centrifugation and then cryopreserved in the vapor phase of liquid nitrogen. Analytical flow cytometry was used to check the purity and quantity of each magnetically sorted T cell population. Each sorted fraction had its genomic DNA isolated and then quantified by UV absorbance on a Nanodrop 2000c. Using the deep immunoSEQ assay, TCR CDR3 regions were amplified from genomic DNA by multiplex PCR. For each cell subset, the extracted genomic DNA was distributed evenly across all wells of several immunoSEQ 96-well plates, and each plate served as one replicate. Each replicate PCR for sorted subsets received around 0.2 ug genomic DNA, equal to roughly 33,000 T cell genomes. The purified libraries were quantified using a Qubit 3.0 fluorometer, sized with a Bioanalyzer 2100, and then quantified again using the KAPA Library Quantification kit. Every immunoSEQ 96-well plate was sequenced on a dedicated single-read 150-cycle Illumina NextSeq 550 flow cell. Per the source publication's procedure: Because the immunoSEQ output included only junctional sequences and no quality scores, the filtering could not be the same as the filtering used for full-length reads. To assign V/J genes and CDR3, sequences were annotated against IMGT germline references using PyIR, a Python wrapper for IgBLAST v1.9. Reads with weak V/J assignments (E-value above 1e-6), missing CDR3, stop codons, out-of-frame junctions, or ambiguous translated residues were removed. A V3J clonotype was defined by an identical inferred V gene, J gene, and CDR3 amino acid sequence. To compute the percentage overlap between repertoires, the number of shared unique clonotypes was divided by the size of the smaller repertoire. Repertoire richness was assessed with RTK rarefaction, the Chao1 estimator, and Recon v2.1 estimates of unobserved clonotypes. OLGA was used to compute generation probabilities for all TCRbeta clonotypes that the gDNA method yielded from four donors. In TCRdb, the immuneACCESS table is reduced to in-frame sequences with V and J assigned. These tables do not hold every clone; where another copy was compared, an unresolved V gene accounts for under half, and the others remain unexplained. The V and J calls and clone size come from that table; D and trimming were worked out from the DNA. This sample lists 2 million to 3 million clones; roughly 93% were detected once. 0.36% of the sample goes to the ten largest clones.

The germline V gene provides CDR1 MDHEN and CDR2 SYDVKM. Trimmed from V: 6 bases; trimmed from J: 4 bases; junction bases lacking a gene match: 9. The CDR3 numbers 15 residues from cysteine through phenylalanine. Only the CDR3 DNA is retained, 45 bases long and in frame from the first base. Notes on this clone: Its specific antigen is unknown. Base qualities are not at hand, and no much larger clone is one base apart.

Specimen: naive CD4+ T cells from PBMCs. In light of the paper, this sample's cell subset or site label describes: CD45RA+ positively selected. The sequence was collected from a man between 18 and 35 years old in good health. Some clones in this sample may be carry-over from other donors' samples. This sequence uses TRBV28 and TRBJ1-2; a stretch of 9 junction bases matches TRBD1. The CDR3 has the sequence CASRDTGGASYGYTF. The DNA reads TGTGCCAGCAGGGATACAGGGGGCGCATCCTATGGCTACACCTTC.